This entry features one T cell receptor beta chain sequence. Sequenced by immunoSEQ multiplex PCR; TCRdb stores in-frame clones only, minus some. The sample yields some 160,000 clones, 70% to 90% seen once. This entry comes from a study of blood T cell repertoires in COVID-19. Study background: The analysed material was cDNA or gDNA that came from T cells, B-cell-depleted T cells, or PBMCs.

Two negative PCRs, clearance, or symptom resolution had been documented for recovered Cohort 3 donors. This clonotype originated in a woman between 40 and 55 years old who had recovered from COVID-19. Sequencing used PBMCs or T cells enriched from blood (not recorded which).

This CDR3 reads CASSARDFGETQYF. In nucleotides, the CDR3 is TGTGCCAGCAGCGCTAGGGACTTTGGGGAGACCCAGTACTTC. The gene calls are TRBV9 and TRBJ2-5, with D perhaps TRBD2 (6 bases). There are 14 residues in the CDR3. Between the trimmed V and J ends, which lost 3 bases and 5 bases, there was a span of 14 bases. Germline-derived CDR1 and CDR2 are SGDLS and YYNGEE.